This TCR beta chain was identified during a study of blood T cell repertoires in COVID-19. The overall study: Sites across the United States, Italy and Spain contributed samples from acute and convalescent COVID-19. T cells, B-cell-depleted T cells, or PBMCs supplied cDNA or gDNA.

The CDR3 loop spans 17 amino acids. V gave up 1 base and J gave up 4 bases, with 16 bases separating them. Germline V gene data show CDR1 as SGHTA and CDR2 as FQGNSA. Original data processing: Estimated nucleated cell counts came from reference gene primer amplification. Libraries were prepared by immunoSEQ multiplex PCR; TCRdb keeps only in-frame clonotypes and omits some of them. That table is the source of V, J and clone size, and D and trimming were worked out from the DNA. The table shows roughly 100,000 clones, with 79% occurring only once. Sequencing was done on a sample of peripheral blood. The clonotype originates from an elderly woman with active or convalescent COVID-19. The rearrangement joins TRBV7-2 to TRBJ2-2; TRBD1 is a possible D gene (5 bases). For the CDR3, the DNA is TGTGCCAGCAGCTTAGTTATGGCGACAGCACCCACCGGGGAGCTGTTTTTT. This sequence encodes CASSLVMATAPTGELFF.